This T cell receptor beta chain was recorded in a study of control samples from healthy donors and cancer patients. Sequenced by immunoSEQ multiplex PCR; TCRdb stores in-frame clones only, minus some. This sample yields under 450,000 clones, of which more than 80% are seen a single time; around 6.8% belongs to the top ten. The junction had 5 bases not matched to a gene; V was cut back by 2 bases and J by 6 bases. Germline CDR1 is SGHTA and CDR2 is FQGTGA. The CDR3 runs to 15 residues. The sequenced sample was PBMCs. The origin of this receptor is a man aged 40-55 years with head and neck cancer. The chain is built from TRBV7-3 and TRBJ2-1; 9 positions agree with TRBD2. For the CDR3, the DNA is TGTGCCAGCAGCTTAGATGCGGGGGGGCCCAATGAGCAGTTCTTC. It codes for CASSLDAGGPNEQFF.